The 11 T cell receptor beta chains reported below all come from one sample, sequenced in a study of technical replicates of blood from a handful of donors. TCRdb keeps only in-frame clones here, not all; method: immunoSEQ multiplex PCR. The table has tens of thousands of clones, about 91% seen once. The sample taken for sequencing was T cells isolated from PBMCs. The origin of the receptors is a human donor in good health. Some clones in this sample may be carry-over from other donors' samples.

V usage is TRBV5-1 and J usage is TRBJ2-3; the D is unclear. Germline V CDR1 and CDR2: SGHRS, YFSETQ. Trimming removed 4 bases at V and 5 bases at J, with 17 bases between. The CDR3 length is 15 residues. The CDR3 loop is CASSPQLDLRDTQYF. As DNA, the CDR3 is TGCGCCAGCAGCCCACAGCTTGACCTAAGAGATACGCAGTATTTT.

CDR3 amino acids: CASSVQGTGNTIYF. Written as DNA, the CDR3 is TGTGCCAGCAGTGTACAGGGGACTGGAAACACCATATATTTT. The V and J genes are TRBV6-5 and TRBJ1-3; TRBD1 matches at 7 bases. CDR1 and CDR2 (germline): MNHEY, SVGAGI. The CDR3 spans 14 residues. The junction had 3 bases not matched to a gene; V was cut back by 5 bases and J by 2 bases.

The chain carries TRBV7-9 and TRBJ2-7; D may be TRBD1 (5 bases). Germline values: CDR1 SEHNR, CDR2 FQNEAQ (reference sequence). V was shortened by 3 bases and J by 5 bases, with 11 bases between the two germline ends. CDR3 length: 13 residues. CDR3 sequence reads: CASSFSGQDEQYF. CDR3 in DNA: TGTGCCAGCAGCTTTTCCGGACAAGACGAGCAGTACTTC. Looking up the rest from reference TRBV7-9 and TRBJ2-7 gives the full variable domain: DTGVSQNPRHKITKRGQNVTFRCDPISEHNRLYWYRQTLGQGPEFLTYFQNEAQLEKSRLLSDRFSAERPKGSFSTLEIQRTEQGDSAMYLCASSFSGQDEQYFGPGTRLTVT.

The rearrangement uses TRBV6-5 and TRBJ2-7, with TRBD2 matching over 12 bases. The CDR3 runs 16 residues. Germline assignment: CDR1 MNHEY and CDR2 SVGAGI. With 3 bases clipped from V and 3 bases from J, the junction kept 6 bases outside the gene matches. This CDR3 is CASSYSSGGVGYEQYF. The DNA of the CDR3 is TGTGCCAGCAGTTATTCTAGCGGGGGGGTCGGCTACGAGCAGTACTTC.

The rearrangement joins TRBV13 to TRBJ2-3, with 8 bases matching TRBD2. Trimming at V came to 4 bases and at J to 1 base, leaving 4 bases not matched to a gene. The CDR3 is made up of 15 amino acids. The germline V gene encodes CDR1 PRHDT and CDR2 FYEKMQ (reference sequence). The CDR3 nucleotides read TGTGCCAGCAGCTCAGGAGCGGGAGGCACAGATACGCAGTATTTT. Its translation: CASSSGAGGTDTQYF.

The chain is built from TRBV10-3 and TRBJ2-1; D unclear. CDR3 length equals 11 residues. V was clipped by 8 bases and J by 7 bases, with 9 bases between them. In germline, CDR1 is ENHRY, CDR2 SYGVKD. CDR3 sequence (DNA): TGTGCCATCGAGGCCCTAAATGAGCAGTTCTTC. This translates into CAIEALNEQFF.

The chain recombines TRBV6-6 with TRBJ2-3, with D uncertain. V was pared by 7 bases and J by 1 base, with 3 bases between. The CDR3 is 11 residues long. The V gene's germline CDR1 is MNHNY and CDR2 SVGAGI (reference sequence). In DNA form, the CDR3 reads TGTGCCAGCACTCGCACAGATACGCAGTATTTT. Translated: CASTRTDTQYF.

DNA for the CDR3: TGTGCCAGCACTCGTGGGGCCGCTGGGGCCAACGTCCTGACTTTC. Translation: CASTRGAAGANVLTF. The chain couples TRBV6-5 to TRBJ2-6; TRBD1 might be the D (5 bases). This CDR3 comprises 15 residues. V was clipped by 7 bases and J by 2 bases, with 12 bases between them. In germline, CDR1 is MNHEY, CDR2 SVGAGI.

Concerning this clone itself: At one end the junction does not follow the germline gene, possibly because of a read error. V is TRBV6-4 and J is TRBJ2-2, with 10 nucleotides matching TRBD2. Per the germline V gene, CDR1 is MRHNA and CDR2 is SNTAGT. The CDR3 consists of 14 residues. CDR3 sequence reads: CVSSGTSDTGELFF. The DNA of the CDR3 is TGTGTCAGCAGTGGGACTAGCGACACCGGGGAGCTGTTTTTT.

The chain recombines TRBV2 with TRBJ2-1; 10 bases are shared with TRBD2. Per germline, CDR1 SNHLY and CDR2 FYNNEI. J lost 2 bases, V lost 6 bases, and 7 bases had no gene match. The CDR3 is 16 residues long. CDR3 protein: CASRPAGGLAYNEQFF. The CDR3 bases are TGTGCCAGCAGACCAGCGGGAGGGCTCGCCTACAATGAGCAGTTCTTC.

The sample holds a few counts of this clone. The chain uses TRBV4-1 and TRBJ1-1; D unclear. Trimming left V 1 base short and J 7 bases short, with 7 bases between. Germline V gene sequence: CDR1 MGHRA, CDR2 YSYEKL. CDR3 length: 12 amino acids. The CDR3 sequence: CASSQGSYEAFF. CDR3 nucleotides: TGCGCCAGCAGCCAAGGGTCCTATGAAGCTTTCTTT.